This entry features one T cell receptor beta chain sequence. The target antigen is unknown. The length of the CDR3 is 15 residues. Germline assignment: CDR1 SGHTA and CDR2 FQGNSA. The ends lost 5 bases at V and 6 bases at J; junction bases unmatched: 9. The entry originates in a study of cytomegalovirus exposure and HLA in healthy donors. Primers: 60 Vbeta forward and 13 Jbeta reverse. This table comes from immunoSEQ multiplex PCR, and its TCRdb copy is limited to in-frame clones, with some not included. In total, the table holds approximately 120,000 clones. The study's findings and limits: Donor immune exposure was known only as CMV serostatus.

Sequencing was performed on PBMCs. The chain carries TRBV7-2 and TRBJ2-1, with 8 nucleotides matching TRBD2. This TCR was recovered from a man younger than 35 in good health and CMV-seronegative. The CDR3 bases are TGTGCCAGCAGCCCTCGGGGGGGGCTCGGCAATGAGCAGTTCTTC. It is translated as CASSPRGGLGNEQFF.